The 3 T cell receptor beta chains given below trace back to one sample, sequenced in a study of identical twins. TCRdb itself ran the 5' RACE reads through MiXCR, one entry per CDR3 protein. The repertoire holds roughly 250,000 distinct CDR3 sequences, with over 12% as singletons. The specimen was memory (CD45RO+) T cells sorted from blood. The receptors here all came from a woman under 30 in good health.

This chain connects TRBV7-9 to TRBJ1-1; no reliable D call. In germline, CDR1 is SEHNR, CDR2 FQNEAQ (reference sequence). This CDR3 is 13 amino acids long. V was clipped by 1 base and J by 4 bases, with 7 bases between them. The CDR3 region is CASSLGYITEAFF. Written as DNA, the CDR3 is TGTGCCAGCAGCTTAGGATACATCACTGAAGCTTTCTTT.

This clonotype was detected a few times. The chain is built from TRBV5-1 and TRBJ2-1; tentatively, D is TRBD2 (6 bases). The V end lost 0 bases, the J end lost 5 bases, and 12 bases lay between the germline ends. Germline-derived CDR1 and CDR2 are SGHRS and YFSETQ. The CDR3 has 15 amino acids. This chain's CDR3 is CASSLGGAGNNEQFF. CDR3 bases: TGCGCCAGCAGCTTGGGAGGGGCGGGAAACAATGAGCAGTTCTTC.

This clonotype was found a few times. The chain's CDR3 is CASSLGQRDSPLHF. The CDR3 coding sequence is TGTGCCAGCAGTTTGGGACAGAGGGATTCACCCCTCCACTTT. The gene calls are TRBV12-3 or TRBV12-4 and TRBJ1-6; 7 nucleotides agree with TRBD1. J lost 8 bases, V lost 3 bases, and 4 bases had no gene match. This CDR3 region has 14 residues.